Listed below are T cell receptor beta chains from one sample, sequenced in a study of response to subunit inactivated influenza vaccine. One entry per CDR3 protein results from TCRdb running MiXCR on the RT-PCR reads. The table records roughly 620,000 distinct CDR3 sequences, around 10% of them present only once. These same data were also listed under a study on T cells expressing NK-cell markers.

Sample: PBMCs from blood, taken on the day of vaccination. These receptors all stem from a man aged 45 to 65 who received an inactivated influenza vaccine. The CDR3 runs from the conserved cysteine through the conserved F or W. The order of the fields is V gene, J gene, clone size, D gene, CDR3 length, CDR3 protein. A D gene is named only where the DNA matches it firmly. The size field is filled for only some rows; it gives once, few, many or a size class.

V: TRBV6-2/TRBV6-3; J: TRBJ2-7; size: .; D: .; length: 13; CDR3: CASSPLSGFEQYF
V: TRBV12-3/TRBV12-4; J: TRBJ2-7; size: many; D: .; length: 13; CDR3: CASSLRAGAEQYF
V: TRBV7-9; J: TRBJ2-3; size: few; D: TRBD1; length: 15; CDR3: CASGIPGGGSDTQYF
V: TRBV5-5; J: TRBJ1-1; size: few; D: TRBD1; length: 16; CDR3: CASSLIQGALNTEAFF
V: TRBV7-2; J: TRBJ2-1; size: few; D: TRBD2; length: 16; CDR3: CASSLERGVSYNEQFF
V: TRBV5-1; J: TRBJ2-3; size: few; D: TRBD2; length: 14; CDR3: CASRLAGYTDTQYF
V: TRBV5-1; J: TRBJ2-1; size: many; D: TRBD1; length: 14; CDR3: CASSLRTGVNEQFF
V: TRBV12-3/TRBV12-4; J: TRBJ2-7; size: .; D: .; length: 11; CDR3: CASGRIHEQYF
V: TRBV3-1; J: TRBJ2-7; size: .; D: TRBD1; length: 12; CDR3: CASRDRTYEQYF
V: TRBV4-2; J: TRBJ1-5; size: .; D: TRBD1; length: 16; CDR3: CASSQRTGQGREPQHF
V: TRBV5-1; J: TRBJ2-4; size: .; D: .; length: 15; CDR3: CASNAGTLAKNIQYF
V: TRBV20-1; J: TRBJ2-3; size: .; D: TRBD2; length: 15; CDR3: CSGVGLAGRTDTQYF
V: TRBV25-1; J: TRBJ2-7; size: .; D: .; length: 13; CDR3: CASSVKGVSKQYF
V: TRBV10-3; J: TRBJ2-7; size: few; D: TRBD1; length: 15; CDR3: CAISVWTGDSYEQYF
V: TRBV5-4; J: TRBJ1-1; size: many; D: .; length: 14; CDR3: CASSLADMNTEAFF
V: TRBV7-2; J: TRBJ2-1; size: .; D: .; length: 15; CDR3: CASSLVAGSLNEQFF